This T cell receptor beta chain is from a study of memory B cells and T cells in multiple sclerosis. Sequencing was performed with immunoSEQ multiplex PCR; in TCRdb, only in-frame clones are kept and a portion is missing. This table holds over 35,000 clones, about 80% found once. CFSE-dim autoproliferating and CFSE-high non-proliferating T cells from unstimulated culture were sequenced separately. Pooled replicate wells came from 50 million to 60 million CFSE-labeled PBMCs cultured 7 days without stimulus. The PBMCs received about 0.45 uM CFSE and serum-free culture with no added stimuli. Details on this clone: Its antigen is undetermined.

The study's findings and limits: Clone-set sizes differed between compartments, so shared clonotype counts needed normalization.

The length of the CDR3 is 19 residues. Sequenced material: PBMCs from blood kept in culture. This TCR was recovered from a human donor with multiple sclerosis. The chain is built from TRBV21-1 and TRBJ2-7. TRBV21-1 is recorded as a pseudogene. The CDR3 protein is CASSLHRDVGSKGPYEQYF. In nucleotides, the CDR3 is TGTGCCAGCAGCCTACACCGGGACGTTGGTTCGAAGGGGCCTTACGAGCAGTACTTC.